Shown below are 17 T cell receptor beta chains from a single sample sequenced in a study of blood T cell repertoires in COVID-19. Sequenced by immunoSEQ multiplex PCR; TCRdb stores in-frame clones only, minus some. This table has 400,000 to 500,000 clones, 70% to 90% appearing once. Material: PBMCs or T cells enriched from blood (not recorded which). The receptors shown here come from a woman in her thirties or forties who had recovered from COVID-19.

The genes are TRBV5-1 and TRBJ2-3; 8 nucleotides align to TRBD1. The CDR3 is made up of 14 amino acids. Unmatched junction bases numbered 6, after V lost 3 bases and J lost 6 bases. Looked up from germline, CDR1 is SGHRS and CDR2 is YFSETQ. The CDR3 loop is CASSSPGGGDTQYF. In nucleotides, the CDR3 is TGCGCCAGCAGCTCCCCAGGGGGCGGGGATACGCAGTATTTT.

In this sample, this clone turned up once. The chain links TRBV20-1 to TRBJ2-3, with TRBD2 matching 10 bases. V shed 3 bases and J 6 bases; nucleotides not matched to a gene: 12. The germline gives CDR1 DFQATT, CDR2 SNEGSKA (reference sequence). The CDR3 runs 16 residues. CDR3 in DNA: TGCAGTGCTAGTAGGTGGCTAGCGGGAGAAATGGATACGCAGTATTTT. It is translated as CSASRWLAGEMDTQYF.

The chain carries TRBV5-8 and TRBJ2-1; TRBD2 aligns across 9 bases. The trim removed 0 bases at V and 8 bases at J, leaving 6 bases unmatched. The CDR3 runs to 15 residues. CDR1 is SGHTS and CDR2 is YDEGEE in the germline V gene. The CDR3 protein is CASSLGGGRAYEQFF. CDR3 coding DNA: TGTGCCAGCAGCTTGGGGGGCGGGAGGGCCTATGAGCAGTTCTTC.

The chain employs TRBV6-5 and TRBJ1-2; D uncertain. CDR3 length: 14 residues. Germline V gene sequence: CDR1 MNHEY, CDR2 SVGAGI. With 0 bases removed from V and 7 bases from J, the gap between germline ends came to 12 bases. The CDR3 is CASSYSTGFSGYTF. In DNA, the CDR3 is TGTGCCAGCAGTTACTCGACCGGGTTTAGTGGCTACACCTTC.

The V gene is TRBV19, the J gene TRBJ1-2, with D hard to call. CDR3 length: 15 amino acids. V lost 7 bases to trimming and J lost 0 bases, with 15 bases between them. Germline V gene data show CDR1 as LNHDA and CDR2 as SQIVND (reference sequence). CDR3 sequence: CASNQQLPANYGYTF. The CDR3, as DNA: TGTGCCAGTAACCAACAGCTACCAGCTAACTATGGCTACACCTTC.

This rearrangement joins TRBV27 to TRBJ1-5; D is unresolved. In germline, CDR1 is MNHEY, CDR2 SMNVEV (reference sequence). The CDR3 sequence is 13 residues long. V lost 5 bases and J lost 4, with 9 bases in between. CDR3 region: CASSLNRNQPQHF. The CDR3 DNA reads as TGTGCCAGCAGTCTAAACCGGAATCAGCCCCAGCATTTT.

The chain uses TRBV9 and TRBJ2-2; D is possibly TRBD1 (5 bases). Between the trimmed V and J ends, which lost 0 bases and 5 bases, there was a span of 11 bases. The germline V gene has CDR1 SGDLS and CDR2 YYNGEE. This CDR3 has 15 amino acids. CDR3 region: CASSVGGVGTGELFF. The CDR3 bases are TGTGCCAGCAGCGTAGGGGGCGTTGGGACCGGGGAGCTGTTTTTT. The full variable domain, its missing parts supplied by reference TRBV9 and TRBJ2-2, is DSGVTQTPKHLITATGQRVTLRCSPRSGDLSVYWYQQSLDQGLQFLIQYYNGEERAKGNILERFSAQQFPDLHSELNLSSLELGDSALYFCASSVGGVGTGELFFGEGSRLTVL.

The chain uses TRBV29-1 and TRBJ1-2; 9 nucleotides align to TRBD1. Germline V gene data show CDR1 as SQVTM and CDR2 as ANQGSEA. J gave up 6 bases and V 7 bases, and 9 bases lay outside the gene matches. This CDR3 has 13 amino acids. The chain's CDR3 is CSGDRARGNGYTF. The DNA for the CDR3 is TGCAGCGGGGACAGGGCTAGGGGTAATGGCTACACCTTC.

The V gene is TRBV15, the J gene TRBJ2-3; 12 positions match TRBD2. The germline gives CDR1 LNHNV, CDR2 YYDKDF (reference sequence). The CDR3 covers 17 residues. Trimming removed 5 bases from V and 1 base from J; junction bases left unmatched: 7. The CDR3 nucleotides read TGTGCCACCAGCGAAAGACTAGCGGGAGTTGGCACAGATACGCAGTATTTT. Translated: CATSERLAGVGTDTQYF. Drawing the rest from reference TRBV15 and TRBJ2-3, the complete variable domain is DAMVIQNPRYQVTQFGKPVTLSCSQTLNHNVMYWYQQKSSQAPKLLFHYYDKDFNNEADTPDNFQSRRPNTSFCFLDIRSPGLGDTAMYLCATSERLAGVGTDTQYFGPGTRLTVL.

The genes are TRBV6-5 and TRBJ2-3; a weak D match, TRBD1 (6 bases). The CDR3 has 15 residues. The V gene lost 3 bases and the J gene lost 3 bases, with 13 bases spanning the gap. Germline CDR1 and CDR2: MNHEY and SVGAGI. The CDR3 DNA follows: TGTGCCAGCAGTTATGAGACAGGCGGGACAGATACGCAGTATTTT. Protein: CASSYETGGTDTQYF.

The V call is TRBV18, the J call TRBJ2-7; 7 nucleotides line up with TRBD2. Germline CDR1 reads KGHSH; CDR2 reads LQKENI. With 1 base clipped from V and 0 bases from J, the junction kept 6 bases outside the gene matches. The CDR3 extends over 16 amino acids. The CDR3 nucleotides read TGTGCCAGCTCACCACAGGCTAGCGGAGTCTCCTACGAGCAGTACTTC. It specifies CASSPQASGVSYEQYF.

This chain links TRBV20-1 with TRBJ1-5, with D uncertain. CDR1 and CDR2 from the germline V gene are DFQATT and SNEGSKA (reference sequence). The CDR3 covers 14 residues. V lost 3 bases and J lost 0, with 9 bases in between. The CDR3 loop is CSASSGNSNQPQHF. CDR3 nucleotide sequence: TGCAGTGCTAGTAGCGGAAATAGCAATCAGCCCCAGCATTTT.

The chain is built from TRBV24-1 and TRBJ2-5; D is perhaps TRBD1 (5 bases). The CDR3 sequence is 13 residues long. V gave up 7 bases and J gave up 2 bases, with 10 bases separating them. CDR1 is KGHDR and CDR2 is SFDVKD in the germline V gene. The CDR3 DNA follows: TGTGCCACCAGCCTTGGGGCACAAGAGACCCAGTACTTC. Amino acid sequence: CATSLGAQETQYF.

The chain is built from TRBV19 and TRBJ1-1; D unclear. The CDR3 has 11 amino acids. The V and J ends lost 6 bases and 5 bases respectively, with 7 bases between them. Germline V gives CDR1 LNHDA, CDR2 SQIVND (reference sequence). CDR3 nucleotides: TGTGCCAGTAGATATGCGACTGAAGCTTTCTTT. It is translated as CASRYATEAFF.

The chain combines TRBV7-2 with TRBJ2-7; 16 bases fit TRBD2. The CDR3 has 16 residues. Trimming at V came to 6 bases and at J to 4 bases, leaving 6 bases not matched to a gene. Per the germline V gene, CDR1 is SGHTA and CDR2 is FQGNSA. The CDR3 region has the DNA TGTGCCAGCAGTCAGGGACTAGCGGGAGGGCAATACGAGCAGTACTTC. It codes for CASSQGLAGGQYEQYF.

CDR3 in amino acids: CASSLEVRNYGYTF. As DNA, the CDR3 is TGTGCCAGCAGCTTAGAGGTCAGGAACTATGGCTACACCTTC. The J gene is TRBJ1-2, the V gene TRBV7-8; no definite D call. Germline CDR1 is SGHVS and CDR2 is FQNEAQ. Trimming took 1 base from V and 2 from J, leaving 8 bases between them. CDR3 length equals 14 residues.

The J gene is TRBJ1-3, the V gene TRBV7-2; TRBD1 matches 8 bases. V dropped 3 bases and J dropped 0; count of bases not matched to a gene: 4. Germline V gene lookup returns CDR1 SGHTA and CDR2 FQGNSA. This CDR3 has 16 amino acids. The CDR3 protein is CASSFTGGSSGNTIYF. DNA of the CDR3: TGTGCCAGCAGCTTTACAGGGGGGAGCTCTGGAAACACCATATATTTT.